The rows below give T cell receptor beta chains drawn from one sample of a study of CD8 T cells in ankylosing spondylitis. TCRdb re-analysed the 5' RACE reads in MiXCR, keeping a single row per CDR3 protein. The sample contains fewer than 550,000 distinct CDR3 sequences, over 4% of which appear only once. Sequencing was done on a sample of blood, either unsorted or a sorted T cell fraction (not recorded which). The source of these receptors is a male donor with ankylosing spondylitis. Each CDR3 is given with its conserved first and last residue. Fields, in order: D gene, V gene, clone size, J gene, CDR3 protein, CDR3 DNA. A D gene is named only where the DNA matches it firmly. Size tells how often a clone was seen (once, few, many) or the class of an expanded clone, and some rows leave it out.

D gene: TRBD2
V gene: TRBV27
clone size: many
J gene: TRBJ2-3
CDR3 protein: CASSPRLAISTDTQYF
CDR3 DNA: TGTGCCAGCAGTCCTCGACTAGCGATTAGCACAGATACGCAGTATTTT

D gene: TRBD2
V gene: TRBV5-1
clone size: many
J gene: TRBJ2-3
CDR3 protein: CASSFLAESTDTQYF
CDR3 DNA: TGCGCCAGCAGCTTCCTAGCGGAAAGCACAGATACGCAGTATTTT

D gene: .
V gene: TRBV7-9
clone size: many
J gene: TRBJ2-2
CDR3 protein: CASRPTGTNTGELFF
CDR3 DNA: TGTGCCAGCAGACCTACCGGCACGAACACCGGGGAGCTGTTTTTT

D gene: .
V gene: TRBV6-2/TRBV6-3
clone size: many
J gene: TRBJ1-1
CDR3 protein: CASSYDGDLGHTEAFF
CDR3 DNA: TGTGCCAGCAGTTACGACGGGGACTTAGGGCACACTGAAGCTTTCTTT

D gene: .
V gene: TRBV6-6
clone size: many
J gene: TRBJ1-2
CDR3 protein: CASSYSPEYGYTF
CDR3 DNA: TGTGCCAGCAGTTACTCCCCAGAATATGGCTACACCTTC

D gene: .
V gene: TRBV10-3
clone size: many
J gene: TRBJ1-3
CDR3 protein: CAISRGGTPSGNTIYF
CDR3 DNA: TGTGCCATCAGTCGCGGAGGTACCCCCTCTGGAAACACCATATATTTT

D gene: .
V gene: TRBV20-1
clone size: many
J gene: TRBJ2-5
CDR3 protein: CSALRDAQETQYF
CDR3 DNA: TGCAGTGCCCTCCGGGACGCGCAAGAGACCCAGTACTTC

D gene: .
V gene: TRBV5-1
clone size: many
J gene: TRBJ2-2
CDR3 protein: CASSLQWGDTGELFF
CDR3 DNA: TGCGCCAGCAGCTTGCAGTGGGGCGACACCGGGGAGCTGTTTTTT

D gene: .
V gene: TRBV28
clone size: few
J gene: TRBJ1-3
CDR3 protein: CASSPGSTGNTIYF
CDR3 DNA: TGTGCCAGCAGCCCGGGTTCCACTGGAAACACCATATATTTT

D gene: .
V gene: TRBV28
clone size: many
J gene: TRBJ2-2
CDR3 protein: CASSLQSGELFF
CDR3 DNA: TGTGCCAGCAGTTTACAATCCGGGGAGCTGTTTTTT

D gene: TRBD1
V gene: TRBV29-1
clone size: many
J gene: TRBJ1-2
CDR3 protein: CSVSMDRGHYGYTF
CDR3 DNA: TGCAGCGTTTCAATGGACAGGGGGCACTATGGCTACACCTTC

D gene: .
V gene: TRBV6-2/TRBV6-3
clone size: many
J gene: TRBJ2-7
CDR3 protein: CASSLGTYYEQYF
CDR3 DNA: TGTGCCAGCAGCCTTGGGACGTACTACGAGCAGTACTTC

D gene: TRBD2
V gene: TRBV6-2/TRBV6-3
clone size: few
J gene: TRBJ2-7
CDR3 protein: CASRSPPSGRAYEQYF
CDR3 DNA: TGTGCCAGCAGATCCCCACCTAGCGGGAGGGCCTACGAGCAGTACTTC

D gene: .
V gene: TRBV5-5
clone size: many
J gene: TRBJ2-5
CDR3 protein: CASRLQGRGETQYF
CDR3 DNA: TGTGCCAGCAGATTACAGGGTCGTGGGGAGACCCAGTACTTC

D gene: .
V gene: TRBV20-1
clone size: once
J gene: TRBJ2-3
CDR3 protein: CSADYGPPADTQYF
CDR3 DNA: TGCAGTGCTGATTACGGGCCCCCAGCAGATACGCAGTATTTT

D gene: .
V gene: TRBV7-2
clone size: many
J gene: TRBJ1-1
CDR3 protein: CASSSLAGGNTEAFF
CDR3 DNA: TGTGCCAGCAGTTCCTTGGCCGGGGGAAACACTGAAGCTTTCTTT

D gene: TRBD1
V gene: TRBV4-1
clone size: many
J gene: TRBJ1-1
CDR3 protein: CASSHPIDRVYTEAFF
CDR3 DNA: TGCGCCAGCAGCCATCCTATTGACAGGGTCTACACTGAAGCTTTCTTT

D gene: TRBD2
V gene: TRBV24-1
clone size: many
J gene: TRBJ2-1
CDR3 protein: CATSLAGGASSYNEQFF
CDR3 DNA: TGTGCCACCAGCCTAGCGGGGGGTGCAAGCTCCTACAATGAGCAGTTCTTC

D gene: .
V gene: TRBV19
clone size: .
J gene: TRBJ1-4
CDR3 protein: CASKEGSVTNEKLFF
CDR3 DNA: TGTGCCAGTAAAGAGGGATCGGTAACTAATGAAAAACTGTTTTTT

D gene: .
V gene: TRBV28
clone size: .
J gene: TRBJ2-3
CDR3 protein: CASTLTGGGGTDTQYF
CDR3 DNA: TGTGCCAGCACCCTCACAGGAGGAGGAGGCACAGATACGCAGTATTTT

D gene: .
V gene: TRBV4-2
clone size: many
J gene: TRBJ2-7
CDR3 protein: CASSQDRYGLVSYEQYF
CDR3 DNA: TGTGCCAGCAGCCAAGATAGGTATGGACTCGTTTCCTACGAGCAGTACTTC

D gene: .
V gene: TRBV6-6
clone size: many
J gene: TRBJ1-6
CDR3 protein: CASSYDGSPLHF
CDR3 DNA: TGTGCCAGCAGTTACGATGGCTCACCCCTCCACTTT

D gene: .
V gene: TRBV29-1
clone size: many
J gene: TRBJ1-5
CDR3 protein: CSVRGPGNQPQHF
CDR3 DNA: TGCAGCGTTCGGGGACCTGGCAATCAGCCCCAGCATTTT

D gene: .
V gene: TRBV20-1
clone size: many
J gene: TRBJ1-1
CDR3 protein: CSATRGGVTEAFF
CDR3 DNA: TGCAGTGCCACTAGGGGGGGGGTCACTGAAGCTTTCTTT

D gene: TRBD1
V gene: TRBV27
clone size: many
J gene: TRBJ2-1
CDR3 protein: CASSLGQANEQFF
CDR3 DNA: TGTGCCAGCAGTCTCGGACAGGCCAATGAGCAGTTCTTC

D gene: .
V gene: TRBV12-3/TRBV12-4
clone size: many
J gene: TRBJ1-1
CDR3 protein: CASRRSLGTEAFF
CDR3 DNA: TGTGCCAGCAGGCGCTCTTTGGGGACTGAAGCTTTCTTT

D gene: .
V gene: TRBV28
clone size: many
J gene: TRBJ2-3
CDR3 protein: CASSSVRGSGTDTQYF
CDR3 DNA: TGTGCCAGCAGTTCGGTGCGGGGAAGTGGCACAGATACGCAGTATTTT

D gene: .
V gene: TRBV29-1
clone size: many
J gene: TRBJ1-2
CDR3 protein: CSVQSPSWYGYTF
CDR3 DNA: TGCAGCGTTCAATCCCCGAGTTGGTATGGCTACACCTTC

D gene: .
V gene: TRBV27
clone size: many
J gene: TRBJ1-2
CDR3 protein: CASSSGFSGYTF
CDR3 DNA: TGTGCCAGCAGTTCCGGGTTTTCTGGCTACACCTTC

D gene: .
V gene: TRBV24-1
clone size: many
J gene: TRBJ2-1
CDR3 protein: CATSTTGGKADNEQFF
CDR3 DNA: TGTGCCACCAGTACTACGGGTGGTAAGGCTGACAATGAGCAGTTCTTC

D gene: .
V gene: TRBV7-9
clone size: many
J gene: TRBJ1-2
CDR3 protein: CASSWNQGYGYTF
CDR3 DNA: TGTGCCAGCAGCTGGAACCAGGGGTATGGCTACACCTTC

D gene: TRBD1
V gene: TRBV11-1
clone size: many
J gene: TRBJ1-4
CDR3 protein: CASRRDREGIDKEKLFF
CDR3 DNA: TGTGCCAGCAGAAGGGACAGGGAGGGAATTGATAAGGAAAAACTGTTTTTT

D gene: .
V gene: TRBV6-2/TRBV6-3
clone size: .
J gene: TRBJ1-1
CDR3 protein: CASSQALEAFF
CDR3 DNA: TGTGCCAGCAGCCAGGCTCTTGAAGCTTTCTTT

D gene: .
V gene: TRBV29-1
clone size: many
J gene: TRBJ1-5
CDR3 protein: CSVGEGDQPQHF
CDR3 DNA: TGCAGCGTTGGGGAGGGCGATCAGCCCCAGCATTTT

D gene: TRBD1
V gene: TRBV20-1
clone size: many
J gene: TRBJ1-2
CDR3 protein: CSASIPRTGGGYTF
CDR3 DNA: TGCAGTGCTAGTATCCCCCGGACAGGGGGTGGCTACACCTTC